Listed here are 9 T cell receptor beta chains from one sample, sequenced in a study of liver allograft versus peripheral blood T cells (dated by TCRdb to the early 2020s). For the wider study: The study compared T cell receptor repertoires found within transplanted livers against repertoires in the peripheral blood of liver transplant recipients.

The listed sequencing device is Illumina MiSeq. TCRdb applied fastp at Q25 and MiXCR to the public reads, then kept only in-frame beta chains. Each record represents a unique CDR3 protein, reported with the most common genes and DNA among its rows. This sample holds fewer than 10,000 distinct CDR3 sequences; 15% to 20% were observed only once. The ten most abundant clones make up under 4.5% of the sample. These receptors were collected from a human patient who had a liver transplant. Donor T cells from the graft may be present among the T cells after a transplant.

This clonotype is classed as medium-sized. The V and J genes are TRBV6-2 or TRBV6-3 and TRBJ2-2; D is perhaps TRBD1 (6 bases). CDR3 length equals 17 residues. V lost 5 bases to trimming and J lost 0 bases, with 16 bases between them. Germline V gene sequence: CDR1 MNHEY, CDR2 SVGEGT. This CDR3 is CASSDPLRDTNTGELFF. The CDR3 DNA follows: TGTGCCAGCAGTGACCCTTTACGGGACACGAACACCGGGGAGCTGTTTTTT.

V and J are TRBV20-1 and TRBJ2-3, with 9 bases identical to TRBD2. V was clipped by 3 bases and J by 4 bases; unmatched bases: 8. The CDR3 covers 15 residues. The germline gives CDR1 DFQATT, CDR2 SNEGSKA (reference sequence). In nucleotides, the CDR3 is TGCAGTGCTAGCCGTATTAGCGGGAGATCAGATACGCAGTATTTT. Its translation is CSASRISGRSDTQYF.

This clonotype was observed many times. The V gene is TRBV6-2 or TRBV6-3, the J gene TRBJ2-2; 8 positions match TRBD1. Trimming at V came to 4 bases and at J to 4 bases, leaving 5 bases not matched to a gene. The CDR3 covers 15 residues. Germline values: CDR1 MNHEY, CDR2 SVGEGT. Here the CDR3 reads CASSLQGEVTGELFF. CDR3 DNA sequence: TGTGCCAGCAGTTTACAGGGGGAAGTCACCGGGGAGCTGTTTTTT.

By share, this clonotype counts as medium-sized. A junction end diverges from the germline sequence, so it may reflect a read error. V usage is TRBV10-3 and J usage is TRBJ1-1, with D unclear. This CDR3 has 13 amino acids. Germline-derived CDR1 and CDR2 are ENHRY and SYGVKD. The CDR3 DNA is TGTGCCATCAGTGAGTCCCCGCAGAGTGGCTTTTGGTTT. Its protein is CAISESPQSGFWF.

The V call is TRBV3-1, the J call TRBJ2-7; D might be TRBD2 (5 bases). V was clipped by 2 bases and J by 5 bases, with 10 bases between them. The CDR3 consists of 13 residues. Per the germline V gene, CDR1 is LGHDT and CDR2 is YNNKEL (reference sequence). CDR3 nucleotide sequence: TGTGCCAGCAGCCAAAGGTCCGGGGACGAGCAGTACTTC. The encoded protein is CASSQRSGDEQYF.

This clonotype was seen once. Relative to the germline gene, one junction end is altered; a read error may explain this. V is TRBV25-1 and J is TRBJ1-3, with TRBD1 matching over 10 bases. Germline V gives CDR1 MGHDK, CDR2 SYGVNS. This CDR3 has 15 amino acids. This CDR3 is CASIGDRGSGDTIYF. The CDR3 DNA reads TGTGCCAGCATTGGGGACAGGGGTTCTGGAGACACCATATATTTT.

This chain links TRBV20-1 with TRBJ1-2; TRBD1 might be the D (5 bases). The CDR3 extends over 13 amino acids. Per germline, CDR1 DFQATT and CDR2 SNEGSKA (reference sequence). V lost 0 bases, J lost 8 bases, and 13 bases lay in between. The CDR3 loop reads CSARDRGLEGYTF. CDR3 coding DNA: TGCAGTGCTAGAGATCGGGGGTTAGAAGGCTACACCTTC.

The genes are TRBV30 and TRBJ1-1, with 7 bases that match TRBD1. This CDR3 has 12 amino acids. Germline V gene sequence: CDR1 GTSNPN, CDR2 SVGIG (reference sequence). J was trimmed by 5 bases and V by 5 bases; bases with no gene match: 5. CDR3 DNA sequence: TGTGCCTGGGACCAGGGGGGGACTGAAGCTTTCTTT. Protein product: CAWDQGGTEAFF. Full variable domain (outside the CDR3, taken from reference TRBV30 and TRBJ1-1): SQTIHQWPATLVQPVGSPLSLECTVEGTSNPNLYWYRQAAGRGLQLLFYSVGIGQISSEVPQNLSASRPQDRQFILSSKKLLLSDSGFYLCAWDQGGTEAFFGQGTRLTVV.

This clonotype was seen at least ten times. The chain couples TRBV29-1 to TRBJ1-1; D may be TRBD1 (6 bases). Per the germline V gene, CDR1 is SQVTM and CDR2 is ANQGSEA. V lost 3 bases and J lost 5, with 13 bases in between. The CDR3 length is 13 residues. The CDR3 DNA is TGCAGCGTTGATTTGGGGGGCTGGACTGAAGCTTTCTTT. Translated: CSVDLGGWTEAFF.